These 32 T cell receptor beta chains share one sample of origin, sequenced in a study of shared clonotypes between healthy human individuals. Assay used: immunoSEQ multiplex PCR; TCRdb lists only in-frame clones, some missing. Of 1,500,000 or so clones in the sample, over 95% were seen once. The sample was naive CD4+ T cells sorted from blood. The subset was: CD45RA+ positively selected. Receptors originate from a man younger than 45 in good health.

This clone occurred once. The chain uses TRBV15 and TRBJ2-4; 8 bases agree with TRBD1. The CDR3 contains 17 residues. In germline, CDR1 is LNHNV, CDR2 YYDKDF (reference sequence). V shed 0 bases, J shed 6 bases, and the junction held 10 bases outside the gene matches. The CDR3 region is CATSRDSGQGGANIQYF. DNA of the CDR3: TGTGCCACCAGCAGAGATTCAGGACAGGGAGGCGCAAACATTCAGTACTTC.

With regard to this clone: Other DNA sequences of this sample code for an identical CDR3. CDR3 in amino acids: CASRPDSYEQYF. CDR3 nucleotides: TGTGCCAGCAGGCCCGACAGCTACGAGCAGTACTTC. The J gene is TRBJ2-7, the V gene TRBV11-2; D is possibly TRBD1 (5 bases). Per the germline V gene, CDR1 is SGHAT and CDR2 is FQNNGV. Deletions cut 6 bases from V and 3 bases from J, with 9 bases between. This CDR3 has 12 amino acids.

The rearrangement joins TRBV28 to TRBJ2-5; no clear D. Germline-derived CDR1 and CDR2 are MDHEN and SYDVKM. V shed 8 bases and J shed 14 bases, with 15 bases lying between them. CDR3 length equals 10 residues. Written as DNA, the CDR3 is TGTGCCAGCGGAGAGCTAACCCCCTACTTC. Residues: CASGELTPYF.

The J gene is TRBJ2-1, the V gene TRBV9, with D perhaps matching TRBD1 (6 bases). The CDR3 totals 16 residues. V gave up 2 bases and J gave up 4 bases, with 16 bases separating them. Germline CDR1 SGDLS, CDR2 YYNGEE. The CDR3 bases are TGTGCCAGCAGCGTCGGGATTCCAGGGGCGTACAATGAGCAGTTCTTC. This encodes CASSVGIPGAYNEQFF.

This chain links TRBV6-1 with TRBJ1-5; D is ambiguous. The CDR3 is made up of 15 amino acids. The germline V gene encodes CDR1 MNHNS and CDR2 SASEGT. V lost 7 bases and J lost 5, with 18 bases in between. Here the CDR3 DNA reads TGTGCCAGCACCTTGGGATTAGGGTTCGATCAGCCCCAGCATTTT. It translates to CASTLGLGFDQPQHF.

The chain joins TRBV5-8 to TRBJ2-1; no clear D gene. V was shortened by 5 bases and J by 4 bases, with 16 bases between the two germline ends. The V gene's germline CDR1 is SGHTS and CDR2 YDEGEE. This CDR3 has 15 amino acids. CDR3 in amino acids: CASRPTALLYNEQFF. DNA for the CDR3: TGTGCCAGCAGACCGACGGCTCTACTATACAATGAGCAGTTCTTC.

A word on this clone: Other DNA variants within this sample encode the same CDR3. J is TRBJ2-7 and V is TRBV18; 9 bases are shared with TRBD1. Germline V gene data show CDR1 as KGHSH and CDR2 as LQKENI. Germline trimming cut 3 bases from V and 5 bases from J; bases unmatched to any gene: 2. The CDR3 extends over 13 amino acids. The CDR3 coding sequence is TGTGCCAGCTCACCTCGGACAGGGGACGAGCAGTACTTC. Translating gives CASSPRTGDEQYF.

The chain links TRBV10-3 to TRBJ2-2, with D perhaps matching TRBD1 or TRBD2 (5 bases each). This CDR3 is 15 amino acids long. Trimming stripped 3 bases from V and 8 bases from J, with 16 bases between. Germline V gene sequence: CDR1 ENHRY, CDR2 SYGVKD. The CDR3 sequence is CAISEGRPWGGELFF. DNA for the CDR3: TGTGCCATCAGTGAAGGCCGCCCTTGGGGGGGGGAGCTGTTTTTT.

The count of this clone is one. The J gene is TRBJ2-7, the V gene TRBV21-1; whether TRBD1, the table's D call, matches the DNA was not checked. TRBV21-1 is a documented pseudogene. There are 16 residues in the CDR3. The CDR3 loop reads CASSRDRDTSSYEQYF. In nucleotides, the CDR3 is TGTGCCAGCAGCAGGGACCGGGACACCAGCTCCTACGAGCAGTACTTC.

The rearrangement uses TRBV12-2 and TRBJ2-7; TRBD2, the D gene given by the table, was not confirmed from the DNA. TRBV12-2 is a pseudogene locus. The CDR3 has 20 residues. The chain's CDR3 is CASRLAQPPGLAGFSHEQYF. In DNA form, the CDR3 reads TGTGCAAGTCGCTTAGCGCAGCCCCCGGGACTAGCGGGATTTAGCCACGAGCAGTACTTC.

The chain is built from TRBV14 and TRBJ1-1; possibly TRBD1 for D (5 bases). The CDR3 contains 14 residues. Trimming cost V 2 bases and J 4 bases, with 11 bases left between them. Germline V gives CDR1 SGHDN, CDR2 FVKESK. CDR3 DNA: TGTGCCAGCAGCCAATCAGGGTTCGGCACTGAAGCTTTCTTT. Protein product: CASSQSGFGTEAFF.

The chain is built from TRBV4-3 and TRBJ2-5; no clear D. Germline-derived CDR1 and CDR2 are LGHNA and YSLEER. CDR3 length: 15 amino acids. V was clipped by 2 bases and J by 0 bases, with 10 bases between them. CDR3 DNA: TGCGCCAGCAGCCAACTGGGGATATACCAAGAGACCCAGTACTTC. Amino acid sequence: CASSQLGIYQETQYF.

The chain has TRBV27 and TRBJ2-1, with 11 nucleotides matching TRBD2. After removal of 6 bases from V and 5 bases from J, the junction contained 3 bases not matched to a gene. This CDR3 contains 14 residues. Germline CDR1 is MNHEY and CDR2 is SMNVEV (reference sequence). CDR3 loop: CASRLAGVDNEQFF. The CDR3 nucleotides read TGTGCCAGCAGACTAGCGGGAGTTGACAATGAGCAGTTCTTC.

The CDR3 sequence is CASSPITREDEQYF. In DNA, the CDR3 is TGTGCCAGCAGCCCTATTACACGGGAAGACGAGCAGTACTTC. V and J are TRBV7-2 and TRBJ2-7; D possibly corresponds to TRBD2 (5 bases). Trimming stripped 5 bases from V and 5 bases from J, with 16 bases between. CDR1 and CDR2 (germline): SGHTA, FQGNSA. The CDR3 spans 14 residues.

The genes are TRBV28 and TRBJ1-4; no reliable D call. Germline values: CDR1 MDHEN, CDR2 SYDVKM. Trimming took off 6 bases at V and 3 bases at J, with 11 bases between the two ends. The CDR3 sequence is 14 residues long. Here the CDR3 DNA reads TGTGCCAGCAGCCCAAAAGGACCTAATGAAAAACTGTTTTTT. It yields the protein CASSPKGPNEKLFF.

This clone has just a few counts. V usage is TRBV29-1 and J usage is TRBJ2-3; TRBD1 agrees at 9 bases. Germline V lookup: CDR1 SQVTM, CDR2 ANQGSEA. The CDR3 is 16 residues long. V trimming: 4 bases; J trimming: 4 bases; junction bases outside the gene matches: 12. The CDR3 spells CSVGGGKQGASDTQYF. In DNA, the CDR3 is TGCAGCGTTGGGGGTGGAAAACAGGGGGCGTCAGATACGCAGTATTTT.

The V gene is TRBV28, the J gene TRBJ1-5; no clear D. The V gene lost 4 bases and the J gene lost 9 bases, with 13 bases spanning the gap. This CDR3 has 13 residues. The germline V gene encodes CDR1 MDHEN and CDR2 SYDVKM. CDR3 in DNA: TGTGCCAGCAGTTATGCTCATAAGGGGCCCCAGCATTTT. Encoded protein: CASSYAHKGPQHF.

V is TRBV27 and J is TRBJ2-3; D remains ambiguous. With 6 bases removed from V and 4 bases from J, the gap between germline ends came to 11 bases. Per the germline V gene, CDR1 is MNHEY and CDR2 is SMNVEV (reference sequence). The CDR3 is 13 residues long. CDR3: CASRPGWSDTQYF. The CDR3 region has the DNA TGTGCCAGCAGACCCGGGTGGTCAGATACGCAGTATTTT.

The CDR3 region has the DNA TGTGCCAGCAGCCGCCCTGCCAGCGGAATCACCGGGGAGCTGTTTTTT. Translating gives CASSRPASGITGELFF. J is TRBJ2-2 and V is TRBV7-2, with D maybe TRBD2 (5 bases). Trimming pared 5 bases from V and 4 bases from J, leaving 17 bases between. The germline CDR1 and CDR2 sequences are SGHTA and FQGNSA. The CDR3 has 16 amino acids.

The V gene is TRBV5-1, the J gene TRBJ2-7; TRBD2 matches at 7 bases. Trimming cost V 0 bases and J 0 bases; bases outside gene matches: 9. Germline V gene sequence: CDR1 SGHRS, CDR2 YFSETQ. The CDR3 totals 17 residues. The DNA for the CDR3 is TGCGCCAGCAGCTTGGTTAGTTGGCGGGGGAGCTCCTACGAGCAGTACTTC. It codes for CASSLVSWRGSSYEQYF. The full variable domain, its missing parts supplied by reference TRBV5-1 and TRBJ2-7, is KAGVTQTPRYLIKTRGQQVTLSCSPISGHRSVSWYQQTPGQGLQFLFEYFSETQRNKGNFPGRFSGRQFSNSRSEMNVSTLELGDSALYLCASSLVSWRGSSYEQYFGPGTRLTVT.

CDR3 bases: TGCGCCAGCGCAAGCCGGGACAGGGGACCCACCGGGGAGCTGTTTTTT. Protein sequence: CASASRDRGPTGELFF. The chain couples TRBV5-1 to TRBJ2-2; 10 nucleotides align to TRBD1. V shed 7 bases and J 4 bases; nucleotides not matched to a gene: 10. The CDR3 is 16 residues long. Germline V gene lookup returns CDR1 SGHRS and CDR2 YFSETQ.

CDR3 amino acids: CASSRLGVWQFF. DNA of the CDR3: TGTGCCAGCAGCCGGTTGGGGGTCTGGCAGTTCTTC. This chain uses TRBV14 with TRBJ2-1; D assignment may be TRBD1 or TRBD2 (5 bases each). Trimming pared 4 bases from V and 12 bases from J, leaving 13 bases between. Germline V gene data show CDR1 as SGHDN and CDR2 as FVKESK. CDR3 length equals 12 residues. Complete variable domain (other parts from reference TRBV14 and TRBJ2-1): EAGVTQFPSHSVIEKGQTVTLRCDPISGHDNLYWYRRVMGKEIKFLLHFVKESKQDESGMPNNRFLAERTGGTYSTLKVQPAELEDSGVYFCASSRLGVWQFFGPGTRLTVL.

Comment on this clone: Different DNA sequences within this sample yield the same CDR3. This chain links TRBV18 with TRBJ1-1; possibly TRBD1 for D (5 bases). This CDR3 comprises 13 residues. The germline V gene has CDR1 KGHSH and CDR2 LQKENI. V shed 2 bases and J shed 5 bases, with 9 bases lying between them. The DNA of the CDR3 is TGTGCCAGCTCACCAGCGGGGGATACTGAAGCTTTCTTT. This encodes CASSPAGDTEAFF.

This chain links TRBV6-5 with TRBJ1-1; 7 bases match TRBD1. Germline V gene sequence: CDR1 MNHEY, CDR2 SVGAGI. This CDR3 has 15 amino acids. V lost 1 base and J lost 4; bases outside the gene matches: 6. CDR3 sequence: CASSYLTRQGTEAFF. CDR3 sequence (DNA): TGTGCCAGCAGTTACTTAACCCGACAGGGCACTGAAGCTTTCTTT.

This clone was observed a single time. At the DNA level, this CDR3 is encoded by other sequences in the same sample as well. This rearrangement joins TRBV20-1 to TRBJ2-3, with D hard to call. Between the trimmed V and J ends, which lost 3 bases and 4 bases, there was a span of 5 bases. The CDR3 extends over 11 amino acids. Germline-derived CDR1 and CDR2 are DFQATT and SNEGSKA (reference sequence). In DNA, the CDR3 is TGCAGTGCTAGGTCAGCAGATACGCAGTATTTT. Translating gives CSARSADTQYF.

The chain employs TRBV27 and TRBJ2-1; D is perhaps TRBD2 (6 bases). CDR1 and CDR2 from the germline V gene are MNHEY and SMNVEV (reference sequence). This CDR3 contains 14 residues. V lost 5 bases to trimming and J lost 5 bases, with 13 bases between them. The CDR3 sequence: CASSQTSSHNEQFF. The CDR3 DNA reads as TGTGCCAGCAGTCAGACTAGTTCCCACAATGAGCAGTTCTTC.

The chain links TRBV7-3 to TRBJ2-1; D perhaps matches TRBD2 (6 bases). Looked up from germline, CDR1 is SGHTA and CDR2 is FQGTGA. The V and J ends lost 5 bases and 1 base respectively, with 12 bases between them. The CDR3 has 15 residues. CDR3 sequence reads: CASSEGLGSYNEQFF. Written as DNA, the CDR3 is TGTGCCAGCAGCGAGGGACTCGGTTCCTACAATGAGCAGTTCTTC.

V is TRBV10-3 and J is TRBJ1-2, with 10 bases matching TRBD1. V dropped 4 bases and J dropped 4; count of bases not matched to a gene: 0. Germline CDR1 ENHRY, CDR2 SYGVKD. This CDR3 region has 13 residues. CDR3 sequence: CAISGDRGYGYTF. CDR3 coding DNA: TGTGCCATCAGTGGGGACAGGGGCTATGGCTACACCTTC.

Comments on this clone: Other DNA sequences of this sample code for an identical CDR3. The V and J genes are TRBV19 and TRBJ1-5; D not resolved. Germline values: CDR1 LNHDA, CDR2 SQIVND (reference sequence). V lost 2 bases and J lost 7, with 12 bases in between. This CDR3 is 14 amino acids long. CDR3 protein: CASSISGRGQPQHF. The CDR3 DNA follows: TGTGCCAGTAGTATATCTGGACGGGGACAGCCCCAGCATTTT.

J is TRBJ2-4 and V is TRBV5-1, with unresolved D. The germline V gene encodes CDR1 SGHRS and CDR2 YFSETQ. The CDR3 is 13 residues long. Trimming left V 6 bases short and J 2 bases short, with 9 bases between. CDR3 residues: CASMGAPKNIQYF. CDR3 nucleotides: TGCGCCAGCATGGGCGCCCCCAAAAACATTCAGTACTTC.

Note on this clone: The same CDR3 is also encoded by other DNA sequences in this sample. V and J are TRBV18 and TRBJ2-1; maybe TRBD2 (5 bases). Trimming cost V 0 bases and J 4 bases, with 13 bases left between them. CDR1 is KGHSH and CDR2 is LQKENI in the germline V gene. This CDR3 spans 16 amino acids. The CDR3 here is CASSPPAGLTYNEQFF. In DNA form, the CDR3 reads TGTGCCAGCTCACCACCGGCAGGACTTACTTACAATGAGCAGTTCTTC.

The chain combines TRBV5-4 with TRBJ2-5; tentative D call: TRBD1 (6 bases). Trimming removed 1 base from V and 5 bases from J, with 15 bases in between. Germline CDR1 and CDR2: SGHNT and YYREEE (reference sequence). This CDR3 is built from 15 residues. CDR3 sequence: CASSLPSRGGETQYF. In DNA form, the CDR3 reads TGTGCCAGCAGCTTGCCGTCCAGGGGTGGGGAGACCCAGTACTTC.